This entry is about one T cell receptor (beta chain). Its recognized antigen is unknown. Based on the germline V gene (reference sequence), the CDR1 and CDR2 sequences are SGHKS and YYEKEE. The CDR3, cysteine through phenylalanine, is 14 amino acids long. Nucleotide data are not available. HCMV-specific IgG was detected in serum with a commercial ELISA kit to determine HCMV serostatus. Ficoll density gradient centrifugation was used to isolate peripheral blood mononuclear cells from blood. This sample was taken from a study of T cells expressing NK-cell markers (TCRdb year 2020). Notes on the research overall: Three sorted T-cell subsets (CD3+CD56+NKG2C+, CD3+CD56+NKG2C- and CD3+CD56-NKG2C+) from about 8 donors had their TCR beta-chain repertoires profiled. Illumina HiSeq 2000/2500, MiSeq or NextSeq was used to sequence libraries as 2 x 150 bp reads. Of the eight sequenced donors, seven were found to be HCMV-seropositive and one was found to be HCMV-seronegative. The eight sequenced donors were randomly selected healthy volunteers, three men and five women.

Broad study findings and their caveats: It remained unclear whether the expanded NKG2C-expressing T cell clones were specific for HCMV antigens. Those dominant clonotypes were again the most abundant among CD3+CD56-NKG2C+ cells in a few donors, at roughly 25-60.1%. For six donors, the dominant CD3+CD56+NKG2C+ clonotypes were among the top 10 CD8+ clonotypes and accounted for about 1.0-7.5% of CD8+ T cells.

Reads for this sample came from an Illumina HiSeq 2000. TCR beta cDNA libraries were made by 5'RACE template switching that added a universal primer site and unique molecular identifiers. Priming for cDNA synthesis came from the TCR beta constant segment, and two successive PCR amplification steps followed. In the authors' own workflow: MIGEC was used to demultiplex reads and group the reads by UMI, and MiTCR was used to assemble and quantify clonotypes. To exclude erroneous sequences, any TCR cDNA sequence not supported by at least two reads was discarded. The tcR package was used for downstream repertoire analysis, and clonotypes were matched between fractions using CDR3 nucleotide sequence together with V segment. VDJmatch was used to annotate antigen specificity against VDJdb, with one amino acid substitution allowed in CDR3. TCRdb reprocessed the reads; each CDR3 protein sequence makes one entry, and DNA is unavailable. The V and J calls and clone size come from TCRdb's table, not from the authors' own analysis. This sample's clone table shows roughly 380,000 distinct CDR3 sequences. The ten largest clones represent around 5.3% of the sample.

The TCR was taken from a man between 18 and 69 years old in good health. The sequencing sample was made of blood T cells: a sorted CD56 or NKG2C T cell subset, CD4+ or CD8+ T cells, or bulk PBMC T cells (not recorded which). Recombination linked TRBV5-5 to TRBJ2-7. The CDR3 protein: CASSLQSFSYEQYF.